The present entry profiles one T cell receptor beta chain with its context. The sample belongs to a study of blood T cell repertoires in COVID-19. About the research overall: Nucleic acid was either cDNA or gDNA, and it came from T cells, B-cell-depleted T cells, or PBMCs.

The CDR3 has 16 residues. Germline V gene sequence: CDR1 SGHNT, CDR2 YYREEE (reference sequence). V lost 0 bases to trimming and J lost 6 bases, with 15 bases between them. Some clones are missing from TCRdb's copy, which holds only in-frame ones; the method was immunoSEQ multiplex PCR. The table includes some 20,000 clones, 75% to 95% detected once. The chain carries TRBV5-4 and TRBJ2-2, with D possibly being TRBD2 (5 bases). This clonotype was obtained from a human donor in a cohort sampled during active COVID-19. The sequencing input was peripheral blood. The CDR3 is CASSLGTRIGAGELFF. CDR3 in DNA: TGTGCCAGCAGCTTGGGGACCCGGATCGGGGCCGGGGAGCTGTTTTTT.